This T cell receptor (beta chain) comes out of a study of shared clonotypes between healthy human individuals (TCRdb year 2020). For the wider study: The cohort comprised a couple of women and a few men aged 18 to 49 years. For each donor, CD4 naive and CD4 memory were each given three plates, CD8 naive was given two plates, and CD8 memory was given one plate. The study deeply sequenced blood TCR repertoires of five healthy adults to estimate repertoire size and the extent of clonotype sharing between individuals. Libraries were prepared and TCR repertoires were sequenced by different laboratories using diverse techniques, in order to increase sequencing depth and limit assay-specific biases. Each donor's leukapheresis produced roughly between roughly 0.85 and 10 billion PBMCs.

Healthy HIV-negative adults with no recently reported acute infections or vaccinations were included as donors. Only Caucasian adults living in Nashville, Tennessee, USA were represented among the donors. CD8 memory samples consisted of magnetically selected CD45RO+ cells combined with CCR7-negative CD45RA+ effector memory (TemRA) cells. Blood was collected by leukapheresis, and PBMCs were isolated by Ficoll-Histopaque density gradient centrifugation and then cryopreserved in liquid nitrogen vapor phase. Analytical flow cytometry was used to check the purity and quantity of each magnetically sorted T cell population. Each sorted fraction had its genomic DNA isolated and then quantified by UV absorbance on a Nanodrop 2000c. Overall results and qualifications from the work: When a few donors were compared, the shared fraction of clonotypes was about 5% for naive CD4, more than 3% for naive CD8, 2% to 2.5% for memory CD4, and 0.4% for memory CD8. Even with the large sequencing depth, rarefaction of the sorted-subset datasets indicated that sequencing was incomplete. Sampling was restricted to blood, and TCR repertoires in tissue are likely to differ from TCR repertoires in blood. Compared with non-shared clonotypes, the clonotypes found in all four sorted-subset donors had higher generation probabilities. Because the study included a small number of donors, the genetic and exposure-history diversity represented was limited. Pairwise subsampling indicated that sequencing depth was expected to affect the degree of clonotype sharing among donors. Estimated clonotype richness was generally larger for naive than for memory subsets.

Inclusive of the bounding cysteine and phenylalanine, the CDR3 is 18 residues long. Only CDR3 DNA is held: 54 bases, read in frame from base 1. The germline V gene (reference sequence) supplies CDR1 PRHDT and CDR2 FYEKMQ. V is pruned by 5 bases and J by 0 bases, leaving 9 bases of the junction without a gene match. This clone was observed once. Its cognate antigen has yet to be identified. Qualities for individual bases were not recorded, and no much larger clone is one base off. Using the deep immunoSEQ assay, multiplex PCR amplified TCR CDR3 regions from genomic DNA. Extracted genomic DNA from each cell subset was spread evenly across all wells of several immunoSEQ 96-well plates, with each plate serving as a replicate. For sorted subsets, 150 to 200 ng genomic DNA, equal to 30,000 to 35,000 T cell genomes, was loaded into each replicate PCR. Purified libraries were measured with a Qubit 3.0 fluorometer, size-checked on a Bioanalyzer 2100, and measured again with the KAPA Library Quantification kit. Every immunoSEQ 96-well plate was sequenced on a separate single-read 150-cycle Illumina NextSeq 550 flow cell. Under the source paper's analysis protocol: Because the immunoSEQ output held only junctional sequences and lacked quality scores, the filtering could not match the filtering applied to full-length reads. Sequences were annotated with PyIR, a Python wrapper for IgBLAST v1.9, and V/J genes and CDR3 were assigned using IMGT germline references. Any read was removed if the V/J assignment was weak (E-value above 1e-6), the CDR3 was missing, or the read contained stop codons, out-of-frame junctions, or ambiguous translated residues. V3J clonotypes were defined as sequences sharing an identical inferred V gene, J gene, and CDR3 amino acid sequence. The percentage overlap between two repertoires was calculated by dividing the number of shared unique clonotypes by the size of the smaller repertoire. Richness of each repertoire was evaluated using RTK rarefaction, the Chao1 estimator, and Recon v2.1 estimates of unobserved clonotypes. For all TCRbeta clonotypes obtained by the gDNA method from a few donors, generation probabilities were computed with OLGA. TCRdb stores this immuneACCESS table with in-frame sequences only. Part of the clones is absent; in the studies checked, under half of the shortfall reflects unresolved V genes, and no reason is known for the rest. That table supplies the V and J calls and clone size; D and trimming were determined from the DNA. The sample data list roughly 380,000 clones, and 90% to 98% of these were observed just once. The ten largest clones represent approximately 0.32% of the sample.

Specimen: memory CD8+ T cells sorted from blood. According to the study, the label for this sample's cell subset or site signals: CD45RO+ cells pooled with CCR7-negative TemRA cells. The sequence links TRBV13 to TRBJ2-1, with 11 bases aligning to TRBD2. This clonotype was obtained from a man aged 25 to 40 in good health. The nucleotide sequence is given as TGTGCCAGCAGCGCCGGACTAGCGGGCATTAGCTCCTACAATGAGCAGTTCTTC. The resulting protein is CASSAGLAGISSYNEQFF.